Listed below are T cell receptor beta chains from one sample, sequenced in a study of blood T cell repertoires in COVID-19. Assay used: immunoSEQ multiplex PCR; TCRdb lists only in-frame clones, some missing. The top ten hold about 7.3% of the sample, which has around 100,000 clones, approximately 84% seen once. Sequenced input: peripheral blood. These receptors were taken from a middle-aged woman with acute or convalescent COVID-19. CDR3s include the opening cysteine and the closing phenylalanine or tryptophan. A D gene is named only where the DNA matches it firmly. For some rows the clone size is stated as once, few or many, or as a class when expanded; others skip it.

TRBV6-5	TRBJ1-4	15	NA	TRBD1	TGTGCCAGCAGCGCAGGGGGCCTATCTAATGAAAAACTGTTTTTT	CASSAGGLSNEKLFF
TRBV15	TRBJ1-4	15	NA	TRBD1	TGTGCCACCAGCAGAGGGGGACAGGGAAACCAAAAACTGTTTTTT	CATSRGGQGNQKLFF
TRBV3-1/TRBV3-2	TRBJ1-2	12	NA	NA	TGTGCCAGCAGCCAAGCGGACTATGGCTACACCTTC	CASSQADYGYTF
TRBV6-5	TRBJ2-5	15	once	TRBD2	TGTGCCAGCAGCCGATCAATAGCGGGGGGAACTACCCAGTACTTC	CASSRSIAGGTTQYF
TRBV27	TRBJ2-1	16	NA	TRBD2	TGTGCCAGCAGTTTATCGGCTAGCGGGGTCTACAATGAGCAGTTCTTC	CASSLSASGVYNEQFF
TRBV18	TRBJ2-3	13	NA	NA	TGTGCCAGCACTGGGAGCGGGACAGATACGCAGTATTTT	CASTGSGTDTQYF
TRBV11-2	TRBJ2-3	17	NA	TRBD1	TGTGCCAGCAGCCAGTACTCGAGGACAGGGCGCACAGATACGCAGTATTTT	CASSQYSRTGRTDTQYF
TRBV9	TRBJ1-5	19	NA	NA	TGTGCCAGCAGCGTAGGCCGTAAGGGACCCCTAGCGAGCAATCAGCCCCAGCATTTT	CASSVGRKGPLASNQPQHF
TRBV30	TRBJ1-5	16	few	TRBD1	TGTGCCTGGAGCCGATGGGGGACAGGGGGCAATCAGCCCCAGCATTTT	CAWSRWGTGGNQPQHF
TRBV5-1	TRBJ2-1	13	NA	NA	TGCGCCAGCAGCTTGCGGAGGTTGAATGAGCAGTTCTTC	CASSLRRLNEQFF
TRBV7-2	TRBJ2-7	17	NA	TRBD2	TGTGCCAGCAGCACCTCGGGACTAGCGGGGGGGCCGGGAGAGCAGTACTTC	CASSTSGLAGGPGEQYF
TRBV7-3	TRBJ2-3	15	NA	NA	TGTGCCAGCAGCCCCCTAAGGGGATCCACAGATACGCAGTATTTT	CASSPLRGSTDTQYF
TRBV9	TRBJ2-6	15	NA	NA	TGTGCCAGCAGCGTAGAAGGAGTGTGGGGGACAGTCCTGACTTTC	CASSVEGVWGTVLTF
TRBV6-2/TRBV6-3	TRBJ2-7	12	NA	NA	TGTGCCAGCAGTTACGAGTCCTACGAGCAGTACTTC	CASSYESYEQYF
TRBV19	TRBJ2-3	18	NA	TRBD2	TGTGCCAGTAGTATCAGTGGGACTAGCGTAATTAGCACAGATACGCAGTATTTT	CASSISGTSVISTDTQYF
TRBV2	TRBJ2-1	12	NA	NA	TGTGCCAGCAGGATTCGAGGGAATGAGCAGTTCTTC	CASRIRGNEQFF
TRBV29-1	TRBJ2-7	13	NA	TRBD1	TGCAGCGTTGAAGGGGACAGGGCAGACGAGCAGTACTTC	CSVEGDRADEQYF
TRBV4-2	TRBJ1-2	16	NA	TRBD1	TGTGCCAGCAGCCAAGCGGGGGGACAGGCGGGCTATGGCTACACCTTC	CASSQAGGQAGYGYTF
TRBV7-9	TRBJ1-1	12	NA	NA	TGTGCCAGCAGCTTATTGGGGGGTCAAGCTTTCTTT	CASSLLGGQAFF
TRBV6-5	TRBJ2-1	12	NA	TRBD1	TGTGCCAGCAGGCCCGACAGGGATGAGCAGTTCTTC	CASRPDRDEQFF
TRBV6-1	TRBJ1-5	15	NA	TRBD1	TGTGCCAGCAGTGAAAGGGACAGGGGGAATCAGCCCCAGCATTTT	CASSERDRGNQPQHF
TRBV6-5	TRBJ1-3	15	NA	NA	TGTGCCAGCAGTTACTTGGGAGGCTCTGGAAACACCATATATTTT	CASSYLGGSGNTIYF
TRBV5-5	TRBJ1-6	15	NA	NA	TGTGCCAGCAGCTTGGGACAATCATTTAATTCACCCCTCCACTTT	CASSLGQSFNSPLHF
TRBV19	TRBJ1-1	13	NA	NA	TGTGCCAGTAGTATCAACGGGTACACTGAAGCTTTCTTT	CASSINGYTEAFF
TRBV7-2	TRBJ1-6	16	few	NA	TGTGCCAGCAGCCAGCGGGCAGGGACGAGTAATTCACCCCTCCACTTT	CASSQRAGTSNSPLHF
TRBV5-4	TRBJ1-2	13	NA	TRBD1	TGTGCCAGCAGCCAGCAGGACAGGGCCGGCTACACCTTC	CASSQQDRAGYTF
TRBV18	TRBJ1-4	13	NA	NA	TGTGCCAGCTCATCCGGCAGGAGGGAAAAACTGTTTTTT	CASSSGRREKLFF
TRBV4-3	TRBJ2-1	15	NA	NA	TGCGCCAGCAGCCAAGATTTTGCTAACTACAATGAGCAGTTCTTC	CASSQDFANYNEQFF
TRBV18	TRBJ1-5	15	NA	NA	TGTGCCAGCTCAGCCCCAGGGGCAGGTAGTCAGCCCCAGCATTTT	CASSAPGAGSQPQHF
TRBV30	TRBJ1-1	13	NA	NA	TGTGCCTGGACTCTAGATCTGAACACTGAAGCTTTCTTT	CAWTLDLNTEAFF
TRBV6-1	TRBJ1-4	15	NA	NA	TGTGCCAGCAGTGAACCGGGGTCAACTAATGAAAAACTGTTTTTT	CASSEPGSTNEKLFF
TRBV13	TRBJ2-1	16	NA	TRBD2	TGTGCCAGCAGCCGCGCGACTAGCGGGGGGTCAGATGAGCAGTTCTTC	CASSRATSGGSDEQFF
TRBV28	TRBJ2-7	15	NA	NA	TGTGCCAGCAGTCCCCCCGCGGGGGCTATATACGAGCAGTACTTC	CASSPPAGAIYEQYF
TRBV4-1	TRBJ2-2	14	NA	NA	TGCGCCAGCAGCCAATACTACGCCACCGGGGAGCTGTTTTTT	CASSQYYATGELFF
TRBV7-2	TRBJ1-1	15	NA	NA	TGTGCCAGCAGCTTTAGTGGGGGGGGAACTGCTGAAGCTTTCTTT	CASSFSGGGTAEAFF
TRBV12-3/TRBV12-4	TRBJ2-3	11	few	NA	TGTGCCAGCAGTTTAACAGCCACGCAGTATTTT	CASSLTATQYF
TRBV6-5	TRBJ2-5	15	NA	NA	TGTGCCAGCACTACCAACCCCCAGGGTCGGGAGACCCAGTACTTC	CASTTNPQGRETQYF
TRBV11-2	TRBJ1-1	15	once	NA	TGTGCCAGCAGCCTAGGGGGAGGGGAGGGCACTGAAGCTTTCTTT	CASSLGGGEGTEAFF
TRBV3-1/TRBV3-2	TRBJ1-1	13	once	TRBD1	TGTGCCAGCAGCCAGCAGGGGGGCACTGAAGCTTTCTTT	CASSQQGGTEAFF
TRBV6-2/TRBV6-3	TRBJ1-1	15	NA	NA	TGTGCCAGCAGTTTCCTCTGGAGGGGTAGTACTGAAGCTTTCTTT	CASSFLWRGSTEAFF
TRBV6-5	TRBJ2-7	13	few	NA	TGTGCCAGCAGTTTAGACAGATCCGGCGAGCAGTACTTC	CASSLDRSGEQYF
TRBV6-5	TRBJ1-1	14	NA	TRBD1	TGTGCCAGCAGGCTTACAGGGGCGAACACTAAAGCTTTCTTT	CASRLTGANTKAFF
TRBV5-1	TRBJ1-4	12	NA	NA	TGCGCCAGCAGCTTATCTTTCGAAAAACTGTTTTTT	CASSLSFEKLFF
TRBV24-1	TRBJ2-1	19	NA	TRBD2	TGTGCCACCAGTGATTTGCCGGGGTTTAGCGGGGGGACTTACAATGAGCAGTTCTTC	CATSDLPGFSGGTYNEQFF
TRBV7-2	TRBJ1-4	14	NA	NA	TGTGCCAGCAGCTTAAGGGGGTTGACTGAAAAACTGTTTTTT	CASSLRGLTEKLFF
TRBV5-5	TRBJ1-2	13	NA	TRBD1	TGTGCCAGCAGCCCTGACAGGGTGGGTGGCTACACCTTC	CASSPDRVGGYTF
TRBV9	TRBJ2-5	14	few	NA	TGTGCCAGCAGTTACGGGGGGCTTGGGGAGACCCAGTACTTC	CASSYGGLGETQYF
TRBV13	TRBJ2-7	15	once	TRBD1	TGTGCCAGCAGCTTAGGGGGACAGACAAGCTACGAGCAGTACTTC	CASSLGGQTSYEQYF
TRBV7-9	TRBJ2-5	14	NA	NA	TGTGCCAGCAGCTTCACGTTAGCTTCAGAGACCCAGTACTTC	CASSFTLASETQYF
TRBV10-3	TRBJ1-2	11	NA	NA	TGTGCCACCGGGTCCCCGAGCGGCTACACCTTC	CATGSPSGYTF
TRBV4-1	TRBJ1-1	19	NA	TRBD1	TGCGCCAGCAGCCAAGATCGGGGTATGACAGGGGGCGGGAACACTGAAGCTTTCTTT	CASSQDRGMTGGGNTEAFF
TRBV7-9	TRBJ2-3	14	once	TRBD1	TGTGCCAGCAGCTCGATAACAGGGGTCGGTACGCAGTATTTT	CASSSITGVGTQYF
TRBV29-1	TRBJ1-2	12	NA	NA	TGCAGCGTTGTGTTCTGGACGGGGGGCTACACCTTC	CSVVFWTGGYTF
TRBV7-9	TRBJ2-1	15	NA	TRBD1	TGTGCCAGCAGCCCGCCGGGACAGGGGCATCGGGAGCAGTTCTTC	CASSPPGQGHREQFF
TRBV6-6	TRBJ2-7	14	NA	NA	TGTGCCAGCAGGAACCAGCAACAGGTTGACGAGCAGTACTTC	CASRNQQQVDEQYF
TRBV19	TRBJ1-1	18	NA	TRBD1	TGTGCCAGTAGTAAAATATGGGGGCACGGACAGGGTATGACTGAAGCTTTCTTT	CASSKIWGHGQGMTEAFF
TRBV6-6	TRBJ1-4	14	NA	TRBD1	TGTGCCAGCACCTCAGGGGGTCATAATGAAAAACTGTTTTTT	CASTSGGHNEKLFF